Listed below are T cell receptor beta chains from one sample, sequenced in a study of T-cell reconstitution after alpha-beta-depleted transplantation in children. One entry per CDR3 protein results from TCRdb running MiXCR on the PCR reads. The sample has 95,000 to 150,000 distinct CDR3 sequences, more than 20% seen once; the top ten hold over 9.5%. The material sequenced was PBMCs, mostly from graft donor cells, taken 180 days after TCRalphabeta/CD19-depleted stem cell transplant. These receptors were taken from a male patient under 10 years old who had a stem cell transplant for chronic granulomatous disease, so the T cells may come from the graft donor. The CDR3 runs from the conserved cysteine through the conserved F or W. Each record gives: V gene, D gene, clone size, J gene, CDR3 length, CDR3 DNA, CDR3 protein. A D gene is named only where the DNA matches it firmly. Part of the rows lack a size; the others show once, few, many or a class for expanded clones.

v_call: TRBV20-1
d_call: TRBD2
clone_size: many
j_call: TRBJ2-3
cdr3_length: 14
cdr3_nt: TGCAGTGCTAGCTGGCTAGCGGCAATAGATACGCAGTATTTT
cdr3_aa: CSASWLAAIDTQYF

v_call: TRBV27
d_call: TRBD2
clone_size: many
j_call: TRBJ2-7
cdr3_length: 18
cdr3_nt: TGTGCCAGCAGCCGAACCGGGGCTAGCGGGAGTCTACTGCACGAGCAGTACTTC
cdr3_aa: CASSRTGASGSLLHEQYF

v_call: TRBV7-8
d_call: TRBD1
clone_size: few
j_call: TRBJ2-7
cdr3_length: 14
cdr3_nt: TGTGCCAGCAGCTTAATCGGGACAGGCTACGAGCAGTACTTC
cdr3_aa: CASSLIGTGYEQYF

v_call: TRBV12-3/TRBV12-4
d_call: TRBD2
clone_size: NA
j_call: TRBJ2-7
cdr3_length: 16
cdr3_nt: TGTGCCAGCAGCCCCCTCACTAGCGGACCATCCTACGAGCAGTACTTC
cdr3_aa: CASSPLTSGPSYEQYF

v_call: TRBV12-3/TRBV12-4
d_call: NA
clone_size: NA
j_call: TRBJ1-1
cdr3_length: 13
cdr3_nt: TGTGCCAGCCGTGAGGCGCCGAACACTGAAGCTTTCTTT
cdr3_aa: CASREAPNTEAFF

v_call: TRBV7-2
d_call: TRBD1
clone_size: many
j_call: TRBJ2-3
cdr3_length: 14
cdr3_nt: TGTGCCAGCAGCAGGACAGGGGTTGGAGATACGCAGTATTTT
cdr3_aa: CASSRTGVGDTQYF

v_call: TRBV29-1
d_call: TRBD1
clone_size: many
j_call: TRBJ2-3
cdr3_length: 16
cdr3_nt: TGCAGCATCCGGGACAGGGACGCCTTGATTAAAGATACGCAGTATTTT
cdr3_aa: CSIRDRDALIKDTQYF

v_call: TRBV7-3
d_call: NA
clone_size: NA
j_call: TRBJ2-3
cdr3_length: 15
cdr3_nt: TGTGCCAGCAGCCTATGGGGCGATAGCACAGATACGCAGTATTTT
cdr3_aa: CASSLWGDSTDTQYF

v_call: TRBV10-3
d_call: NA
clone_size: few
j_call: TRBJ1-1
cdr3_length: 14
cdr3_nt: TGTGCCGCGGGACCCGTCGGCGCGAACACTGAAGCTTTCTTT
cdr3_aa: CAAGPVGANTEAFF

v_call: TRBV19
d_call: NA
clone_size: NA
j_call: TRBJ2-7
cdr3_length: 15
cdr3_nt: TGTGCCAGTAGTGTCAACCGGGACAATCCTTCCGAGCAGTACTTC
cdr3_aa: CASSVNRDNPSEQYF

v_call: TRBV12-3/TRBV12-4
d_call: TRBD1
clone_size: few
j_call: TRBJ1-5
cdr3_length: 15
cdr3_nt: TGTGCCAGCAGTTTGGGACAGGGGGCGGGGCAGCCCCAGCATTTT
cdr3_aa: CASSLGQGAGQPQHF

v_call: TRBV5-1
d_call: TRBD2
clone_size: many
j_call: TRBJ2-3
cdr3_length: 18
cdr3_nt: TGCGCCAGCAGCTTGTCAAGGACTAGCGGGAGTGGCACAGATACGCAGTATTTT
cdr3_aa: CASSLSRTSGSGTDTQYF

v_call: TRBV5-1
d_call: NA
clone_size: NA
j_call: TRBJ2-5
cdr3_length: 14
cdr3_nt: TGCGCCAGCAGCTTGGCCGGCCTGGCAGAGACCCAGTACTTC
cdr3_aa: CASSLAGLAETQYF

v_call: TRBV28
d_call: NA
clone_size: NA
j_call: TRBJ2-6
cdr3_length: 15
cdr3_nt: TGTGCCAGCAGTTGGGACCGATCTGGGGCCAACGTCCTGACTTTC
cdr3_aa: CASSWDRSGANVLTF

v_call: TRBV12-3/TRBV12-4
d_call: TRBD1
clone_size: few
j_call: TRBJ1-2
cdr3_length: 14
cdr3_nt: TGTGCCAGCAGCGGGACAGGGGTCCTCTATGGCTACACCTTC
cdr3_aa: CASSGTGVLYGYTF

v_call: TRBV5-1
d_call: TRBD2
clone_size: many
j_call: TRBJ2-3
cdr3_length: 19
cdr3_nt: TGCGCCAGCAGCCGACTCGGGGTAGCGGGAGGCCGTGGCACAGATACGCAGTATTTT
cdr3_aa: CASSRLGVAGGRGTDTQYF

v_call: TRBV20-1
d_call: NA
clone_size: many
j_call: TRBJ2-5
cdr3_length: 13
cdr3_nt: TGCAGTGCTAGAGGTATCGACGGTGAGACCCAGTACTTC
cdr3_aa: CSARGIDGETQYF

v_call: TRBV20-1
d_call: TRBD1
clone_size: NA
j_call: TRBJ2-5
cdr3_length: 14
cdr3_nt: TGCAGTGGGAGAGTCGACAGGGTCGGGGAGACCCAGTACTTC
cdr3_aa: CSGRVDRVGETQYF

v_call: TRBV28
d_call: NA
clone_size: NA
j_call: TRBJ2-7
cdr3_length: 14
cdr3_nt: TGTGCCAGTAAAGCGGCAGCGGATTCCTACGAGCAGTACTTC
cdr3_aa: CASKAAADSYEQYF

v_call: TRBV7-2
d_call: NA
clone_size: few
j_call: TRBJ2-3
cdr3_length: 12
cdr3_nt: TGTGCCAGCAGCCTCTACACAGATACGCAGTATTTT
cdr3_aa: CASSLYTDTQYF

v_call: TRBV20-1
d_call: TRBD2
clone_size: many
j_call: TRBJ2-3
cdr3_length: 16
cdr3_nt: TGCAGTGCCGGAGGGCGACTAGCGGTTAGCACAGATACGCAGTATTTT
cdr3_aa: CSAGGRLAVSTDTQYF

v_call: TRBV12-3/TRBV12-4
d_call: NA
clone_size: few
j_call: TRBJ1-6
cdr3_length: 13
cdr3_nt: TGTGCCAGCACTTTAGCAGGAAATTCACCCCTCCACTTT
cdr3_aa: CASTLAGNSPLHF

v_call: TRBV4-1
d_call: TRBD2
clone_size: many
j_call: TRBJ2-5
cdr3_length: 16
cdr3_nt: TGCGCCAGCAGCCAAGCGGGACTAGCGGACCAAGAGACCCAGTACTTC
cdr3_aa: CASSQAGLADQETQYF

v_call: TRBV11-3
d_call: NA
clone_size: NA
j_call: TRBJ1-3
cdr3_length: 15
cdr3_nt: TGTGCCAGCAGCCCGGGTAGCAGCCCGGACGACACCATATATTTT
cdr3_aa: CASSPGSSPDDTIYF

v_call: TRBV20-1
d_call: TRBD1
clone_size: many
j_call: TRBJ2-3
cdr3_length: 13
cdr3_nt: TGCAGTGCTAGAACCGGAGGAGACAGGGCGCAGTATTTT
cdr3_aa: CSARTGGDRAQYF

v_call: TRBV20-1
d_call: TRBD1
clone_size: many
j_call: TRBJ1-2
cdr3_length: 17
cdr3_nt: TGCAGTGCTAGAGATGTGACCAGACAGGGGGCAAAAGGTGGCTACACCTTC
cdr3_aa: CSARDVTRQGAKGGYTF

v_call: TRBV12-3/TRBV12-4
d_call: NA
clone_size: many
j_call: TRBJ2-1
cdr3_length: 15
cdr3_nt: TGTGCCAGCAGCCTAGGACTGGCCTCCTACAATGAGCAGTTCTTC
cdr3_aa: CASSLGLASYNEQFF

v_call: TRBV20-1
d_call: TRBD1
clone_size: NA
j_call: TRBJ1-5
cdr3_length: 14
cdr3_nt: TGCAGTGCTAGGGGACAGGGGTCGCGGCAGCCCCAGCATTTT
cdr3_aa: CSARGQGSRQPQHF

v_call: TRBV11-2
d_call: TRBD1
clone_size: NA
j_call: TRBJ2-4
cdr3_length: 19
cdr3_nt: TGTGCCAGCAGCTTAGAACAGGGGGCTGGGATACTAGCCAAAAACATTCAGTACTTC
cdr3_aa: CASSLEQGAGILAKNIQYF

v_call: TRBV15
d_call: NA
clone_size: once
j_call: TRBJ2-1
cdr3_length: 14
cdr3_nt: TGTGCCACCAGCAGAGATCGCGACCACAATGAGCAGTTCTTC
cdr3_aa: CATSRDRDHNEQFF

v_call: TRBV7-9
d_call: NA
clone_size: NA
j_call: TRBJ1-5
cdr3_length: 13
cdr3_nt: TGTGCCAGCATTCCAGGGGACAATCAGCCCCAGCATTTT
cdr3_aa: CASIPGDNQPQHF

v_call: TRBV29-1
d_call: NA
clone_size: few
j_call: TRBJ2-3
cdr3_length: 14
cdr3_nt: TGCAGCGTTGAGGCAGTGGGATACACAGATACGCAGTATTTT
cdr3_aa: CSVEAVGYTDTQYF

v_call: TRBV10-3
d_call: NA
clone_size: NA
j_call: TRBJ2-7
cdr3_length: 14
cdr3_nt: TGTGCCATCAGTGACTCTGAGGCTACACGCGAGCAGTACTTC
cdr3_aa: CAISDSEATREQYF

v_call: TRBV3-1
d_call: NA
clone_size: few
j_call: TRBJ1-2
cdr3_length: 14
cdr3_nt: TGTGCCAGCAGCCCGTCGAGTACGAACTATGGCTACACCTTC
cdr3_aa: CASSPSSTNYGYTF

v_call: TRBV5-1
d_call: NA
clone_size: many
j_call: TRBJ2-3
cdr3_length: 15
cdr3_nt: TGCGCCAGCAGCTTGGTGGCAGGGAGCGCAGATACGCAGTATTTT
cdr3_aa: CASSLVAGSADTQYF

v_call: TRBV6-5
d_call: NA
clone_size: NA
j_call: TRBJ2-1
cdr3_length: 13
cdr3_nt: TGTGCCAGCAGTTACTTAGGGGAACTTGAGCAGTTCTTC
cdr3_aa: CASSYLGELEQFF

v_call: TRBV20-1
d_call: NA
clone_size: many
j_call: TRBJ2-3
cdr3_length: 10
cdr3_nt: TGCAGTGCTACCGGGAGTACGCAGTATTTT
cdr3_aa: CSATGSTQYF

v_call: TRBV5-1
d_call: TRBD2
clone_size: many
j_call: TRBJ2-1
cdr3_length: 15
cdr3_nt: TGCGCCAGCAGTTATCTAGCGGGAACCCTCAATGAGCAGTTCTTC
cdr3_aa: CASSYLAGTLNEQFF

v_call: TRBV20-1
d_call: TRBD1
clone_size: many
j_call: TRBJ1-6
cdr3_length: 15
cdr3_nt: TGCAGTGCTAGAGCCGGGACAGGCGTCGGATCACCCCTCCACTTT
cdr3_aa: CSARAGTGVGSPLHF